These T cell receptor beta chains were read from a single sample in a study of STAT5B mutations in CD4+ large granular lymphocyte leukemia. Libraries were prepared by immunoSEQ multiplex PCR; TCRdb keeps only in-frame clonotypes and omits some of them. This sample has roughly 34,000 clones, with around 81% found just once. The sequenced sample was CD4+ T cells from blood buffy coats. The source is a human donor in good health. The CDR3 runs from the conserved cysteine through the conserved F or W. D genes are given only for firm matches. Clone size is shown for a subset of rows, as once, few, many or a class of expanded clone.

cdr3_nt: TGTGCCAGCAGTAAACAGGGGGGTGAGACCATATATTTT
cdr3_aa: CASSKQGGETIYF
v_call: TRBV28
j_call: TRBJ1-3
clone_size: .
d_call: TRBD1

cdr3_nt: TGTGCCAGCAGTCAGTGGGCAGATACGCAGTATTTT
cdr3_aa: CASSQWADTQYF
v_call: TRBV28
j_call: TRBJ2-3
clone_size: once
d_call: .

cdr3_nt: TGTGCCAGCAGCGTAGTTCGGGGGTACTTATCCGACTCCTACAATGAGCAGTTCTTC
cdr3_aa: CASSVVRGYLSDSYNEQFF
v_call: TRBV9
j_call: TRBJ2-1
clone_size: .
d_call: .

cdr3_nt: TGTGCCAGCAGACGGGGATCCTCTGGAAACACCATATATTTT
cdr3_aa: CASRRGSSGNTIYF
v_call: TRBV27
j_call: TRBJ1-3
clone_size: .
d_call: .

cdr3_nt: TGTGCCAGCAGCACCCAGGGGGGGGTATCCTACGAGCAGTACTTC
cdr3_aa: CASSTQGGVSYEQYF
v_call: TRBV11-2
j_call: TRBJ2-7
clone_size: once
d_call: .

cdr3_nt: TGTGCCAGCAGTTTGGGGATGACTTATGGCTACACCTTC
cdr3_aa: CASSLGMTYGYTF
v_call: TRBV28
j_call: TRBJ1-2
clone_size: few
d_call: .

cdr3_nt: TGCGCCAGCAGCCAAGGAGGGACAGAGACCCAGTACTTC
cdr3_aa: CASSQGGTETQYF
v_call: TRBV4-3
j_call: TRBJ2-5
clone_size: few
d_call: .

cdr3_nt: TGTGCCAGCAGCTGGGGACTAGCGGGGTACAATGAGCAGTTCTTC
cdr3_aa: CASSWGLAGYNEQFF
v_call: TRBV11-2
j_call: TRBJ2-1
clone_size: .
d_call: TRBD2

cdr3_nt: TGCGCCAGCAGCTCAGGGACAGGAGAGAATCAGCCCCAGCATTTT
cdr3_aa: CASSSGTGENQPQHF
v_call: TRBV5-1
j_call: TRBJ1-5
clone_size: few
d_call: TRBD1

cdr3_nt: TGTGCCAGCAGCTCGACTCGACAGGGGCTATCTCCATTCTTC
cdr3_aa: CASSSTRQGLSPFF
v_call: TRBV7-9
j_call: TRBJ1-2
clone_size: .
d_call: TRBD1

cdr3_nt: TGTGCCACCAGTCTAAGACAGGGGACGAGCTACGAGCAGTACTTC
cdr3_aa: CATSLRQGTSYEQYF
v_call: TRBV15
j_call: TRBJ2-7
clone_size: .
d_call: TRBD1

cdr3_nt: TGTGCCAGCAGCTTATTGGGGGATAACTTCAATGAGCAGTTCTTC
cdr3_aa: CASSLLGDNFNEQFF
v_call: TRBV7-9
j_call: TRBJ2-1
clone_size: .
d_call: .

cdr3_nt: TGCGCCAGCAGCCAGACGACTAGCGGGAGTTACGAGCAGTACTTC
cdr3_aa: CASSQTTSGSYEQYF
v_call: TRBV4-3
j_call: TRBJ2-7
clone_size: .
d_call: TRBD2

cdr3_nt: TGTGCCATCAGTGCGGGACTAGCGGGAGGAACAGATACGCAGTATTTT
cdr3_aa: CAISAGLAGGTDTQYF
v_call: TRBV10-3
j_call: TRBJ2-3
clone_size: .
d_call: TRBD2

cdr3_nt: TGTGCCAGCAGTTACGTGGGGGACTATGGCTACACCTTC
cdr3_aa: CASSYVGDYGYTF
v_call: TRBV6-5
j_call: TRBJ1-2
clone_size: .
d_call: .

cdr3_nt: TGCGCCAGCAGCTTAGGAACGGCTAGCAACACTTGGGGGCAAGAGACCCAGTACTTC
cdr3_aa: CASSLGTASNTWGQETQYF
v_call: TRBV5-1
j_call: TRBJ2-5
clone_size: .
d_call: .

cdr3_nt: TGCAGCGTCCGCCCCCCCGGTGGGACAGGGGCCTACGAGCAGTACTTC
cdr3_aa: CSVRPPGGTGAYEQYF
v_call: TRBV29-1
j_call: TRBJ2-7
clone_size: .
d_call: TRBD1

cdr3_nt: TGTGCCAGCAGCTATCTAGCGGGAGCTGCGCAGTATTTT
cdr3_aa: CASSYLAGAAQYF
v_call: TRBV11-3
j_call: TRBJ2-3
clone_size: once
d_call: TRBD2

cdr3_nt: TGCGCCAGCAGCCAAAGTCTGGAATCGACCCAGTACTTC
cdr3_aa: CASSQSLESTQYF
v_call: TRBV4-1
j_call: TRBJ2-5
clone_size: .
d_call: .

cdr3_nt: TGTGCCAGCAGCCCGCGACAGGGGAGGGATGAAAAACTGTTTTTT
cdr3_aa: CASSPRQGRDEKLFF
v_call: TRBV5-4
j_call: TRBJ1-4
clone_size: .
d_call: TRBD1

cdr3_nt: TGCGCCAGCAGCCAGGGTAGCGGGAGAGGAGAGACCCAGTACTTC
cdr3_aa: CASSQGSGRGETQYF
v_call: TRBV4-1
j_call: TRBJ2-5
clone_size: once
d_call: TRBD2

cdr3_nt: TGCGCCAGCAGCTTTCCCGGGAGAGCAGATACGCAGTATTTT
cdr3_aa: CASSFPGRADTQYF
v_call: TRBV5-1
j_call: TRBJ2-3
clone_size: .
d_call: .

cdr3_nt: TGTGCCAGCAGTTCCCAATGGGGTGAGCAGTTCTTC
cdr3_aa: CASSSQWGEQFF
v_call: TRBV7-2
j_call: TRBJ2-1
clone_size: .
d_call: .

cdr3_nt: TGTGCCAGCAGCCGGGACAGGCGGGATCAGCCCCAGCATTTT
cdr3_aa: CASSRDRRDQPQHF
v_call: TRBV28
j_call: TRBJ1-5
clone_size: few
d_call: TRBD1

cdr3_nt: TGCAGCGTCCGCCCCGCGGGTGGGACCCAGTACTTC
cdr3_aa: CSVRPAGGTQYF
v_call: TRBV29-1
j_call: TRBJ2-5
clone_size: .
d_call: .

cdr3_nt: TGCGCCAGCAGTGAGTCCGTCCAACAGGGTAGCCAAGAGACCCAGTACTTC
cdr3_aa: CASSESVQQGSQETQYF
v_call: TRBV10-1
j_call: TRBJ2-5
clone_size: .
d_call: .

cdr3_nt: TGTGCCAGCAGTTCCCCCCTGGGAACCATATATTTT
cdr3_aa: CASSSPLGTIYF
v_call: TRBV28
j_call: TRBJ1-3
clone_size: once
d_call: .

cdr3_nt: TGTGCCAGCAGTTTATCGTTAGGAACAGATACGCAGTATTTT
cdr3_aa: CASSLSLGTDTQYF
v_call: TRBV27
j_call: TRBJ2-3
clone_size: once
d_call: .

cdr3_nt: TGTGCCAGCAGAGCGACAGGGGGAGTGGGCACAGATACGCAGTATTTT
cdr3_aa: CASRATGGVGTDTQYF
v_call: TRBV6-6
j_call: TRBJ2-3
clone_size: .
d_call: TRBD1

cdr3_nt: TGTGCCACCAGCGCTCAGGGGGGTCAGCCCCAGCATTTT
cdr3_aa: CATSAQGGQPQHF
v_call: TRBV15
j_call: TRBJ1-5
clone_size: .
d_call: TRBD1

cdr3_nt: TGCGCCAGCAGTGACCCTGGTGTGGGGGGCGGTAAAGAAAAACTGTTTTTT
cdr3_aa: CASSDPGVGGGKEKLFF
v_call: TRBV10-2
j_call: TRBJ1-4
clone_size: .
d_call: .

cdr3_nt: TGTGCCAGCAGTTTCCCCGACTCTCCCTATGGCTACACCTTC
cdr3_aa: CASSFPDSPYGYTF
v_call: TRBV28
j_call: TRBJ1-2
clone_size: .
d_call: .

cdr3_nt: TGTGCCAGCAGCCTTGGACAGGCCCCCGGGGTATCCTACGAGCAGTACTTC
cdr3_aa: CASSLGQAPGVSYEQYF
v_call: TRBV4-2
j_call: TRBJ2-7
clone_size: .
d_call: TRBD1

cdr3_nt: TGTGCCAGCAGCTTACAGGGCAACACCGGGGAGCTGTTTTTT
cdr3_aa: CASSLQGNTGELFF
v_call: TRBV7-9
j_call: TRBJ2-2
clone_size: .
d_call: .

cdr3_nt: TGTGCCAGCAGTTCACCACGACAGGGCAGCACTGAAGCTTTCTTT
cdr3_aa: CASSSPRQGSTEAFF
v_call: TRBV27
j_call: TRBJ1-1
clone_size: .
d_call: TRBD1

cdr3_nt: TGTGCCAGCAGAGGCAGGGACTACGAGCAGTACTTC
cdr3_aa: CASRGRDYEQYF
v_call: TRBV27
j_call: TRBJ2-7
clone_size: .
d_call: .

cdr3_nt: TGCGCCAGCAGCTCGGGACTAGCGGGAGGTTCCGTAGATACGCAGTATTTT
cdr3_aa: CASSSGLAGGSVDTQYF
v_call: TRBV5-1
j_call: TRBJ2-3
clone_size: once
d_call: TRBD2

cdr3_nt: TGTGCCAGCAGTCGGGACAGGGGGCTGGGTCAGCCCCAGCATTTT
cdr3_aa: CASSRDRGLGQPQHF
v_call: TRBV28
j_call: TRBJ1-5
clone_size: .
d_call: TRBD1

cdr3_nt: TGTGCCAGCAGTTCCCTTTTAGAGCAGTACTTC
cdr3_aa: CASSSLLEQYF
v_call: TRBV28
j_call: TRBJ2-7
clone_size: .
d_call: .

cdr3_nt: TGTGCCAGCAGCTTAAGAGCACTAGCGGGCTATATTCCAGATACGCAGTATTTT
cdr3_aa: CASSLRALAGYIPDTQYF
v_call: TRBV7-3
j_call: TRBJ2-3
clone_size: .
d_call: TRBD2

cdr3_nt: TGCGCCAGCAGCCCCAATGGGGGCGCGGAGACCCAGTACTTC
cdr3_aa: CASSPNGGAETQYF
v_call: TRBV5-1
j_call: TRBJ2-5
clone_size: .
d_call: .

cdr3_nt: TGCGCCAGCAGCTTGAGGGGTCCGGGAACTTACAATGAGCAGTTCTTC
cdr3_aa: CASSLRGPGTYNEQFF
v_call: TRBV5-1
j_call: TRBJ2-1
clone_size: once
d_call: .

cdr3_nt: TGTGCCAGCAGCATACAAGAGACCCAGTACTTC
cdr3_aa: CASSIQETQYF
v_call: TRBV7-6
j_call: TRBJ2-5
clone_size: .
d_call: .

cdr3_nt: TGTGCCAGCAGCCTAAAGGGACAGGACGACACAGATACGCAGTATTTT
cdr3_aa: CASSLKGQDDTDTQYF
v_call: TRBV4-2
j_call: TRBJ2-3
clone_size: .
d_call: TRBD1